Below, one TCR beta chain is given with its context. Its cognate antigen is unknown. This sample is part of a study of T-cell reconstitution after alpha-beta-depleted transplantation in children. This sample's TCRbeta library carried unique molecular identifier barcodes. TCRdb analysed the PCR reads with MiXCR anew, one entry per CDR3 protein. The table records fewer than 35,000 distinct CDR3 sequences, over 15% of them present only once. Study-level findings and limits: Recipient T cells and thymic progenitors that survived were the source of the high TCRbeta diversity seen at day 60 in some patients. Counts and diversity of T cells one year after transplant came mostly from newly produced T cells.

CDR1 is SGHTA, CDR2 FQGNSA, per germline. V shed 3 bases and J shed 0 bases, with 8 bases lying between them. This CDR3 is built from 15 residues. Sample: PBMCs, mostly from graft donor cells, taken 60 days after TCRalphabeta/CD19-depleted stem cell transplant. The TCR comes from a male patient aged 2-15 years who had a stem cell transplant for acute lymphoblastic leukemia, so the T cells may come from the graft donor. The V and J genes are TRBV7-2 and TRBJ2-2, with D hard to call. Here the CDR3 DNA reads TGTGCCAGCAGCTTGGGCGGAACGAACACCGGGGAGCTGTTTTTT. Its protein product is CASSLGGTNTGELFF.